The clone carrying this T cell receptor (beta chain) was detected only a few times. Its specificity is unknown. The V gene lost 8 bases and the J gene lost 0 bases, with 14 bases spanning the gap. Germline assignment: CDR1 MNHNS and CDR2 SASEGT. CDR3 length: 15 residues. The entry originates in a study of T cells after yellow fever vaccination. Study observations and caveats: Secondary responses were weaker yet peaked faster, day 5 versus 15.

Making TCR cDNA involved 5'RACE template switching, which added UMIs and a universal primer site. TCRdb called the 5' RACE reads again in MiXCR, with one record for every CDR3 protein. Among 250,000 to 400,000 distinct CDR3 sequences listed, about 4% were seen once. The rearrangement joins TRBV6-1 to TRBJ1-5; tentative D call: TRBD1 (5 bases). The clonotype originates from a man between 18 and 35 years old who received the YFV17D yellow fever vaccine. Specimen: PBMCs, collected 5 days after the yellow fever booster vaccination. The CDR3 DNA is TGTGCCAGCGGGGGATCGTCCTATAGCAATCAGCCCCAGCATTTT. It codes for CASGGSSYSNQPQHF.